This T cell receptor (beta chain) came from a study of cytomegalovirus exposure and HLA in healthy donors (dated by TCRdb to the late 2010s). Broadly, across the study: An earlier analysis of roughly 630 of the donors reported 250 to 350 Gb of sequence data and about 100 million unique TCR beta sequences from about 200 million T cells. Roughly 320 gigabases of sequencing data and around 90 million unique TCR sequences made up an early release that covered approximately 700 HLA-typed donors. The genetic ancestry cluster associated with self-reported Caucasian donors included roughly 84% of the 350 to 500 genotyped donors. The study was designed to test whether signatures of past pathogen exposure could be identified by cataloging public T cell receptors. The T cell repertoires of around 670 subjects were profiled by immunosequencing and related to cytomegalovirus serostatus. Besides the first cohort of about 730 subjects, a separate validation cohort made up of about 120 different subjects was used. High-throughput TCR immunosequencing, statistical association of individual TCRs with disease status, and machine learning were combined to predict cytomegalovirus infection status. To study patterns of TCR occurrence, a later analysis re-analyzed previously published TCR beta repertoires from 666 donors and added high-resolution HLA genotyping. Rather than drawing on any new phenotypic data, the later analysis identified candidate immune exposures from TCR beta sequences and the way those sequences occurred across donors. An earlier analysis of more than 450 of the donors used high-throughput TCR beta sequencing to judge whether each TCR beta V gene segment behaved as functional or pseudogenic. Donor age, sex, ethnicity and CMV serostatus were compiled alongside the repertoire data. A later genetic analysis used genome-wide SNP genotypes for about 60% of the roughly 670 donors, treating that subset as a discovery cohort. All discovery cohort repertoires had been generated on a single sequencing platform. HLA typing included class I and class II loci at four-digit resolution. Typing coverage differed by locus: A, B, C, DRB1 and DQB1 were typed in about 620-630 donors, DQA1 in about 500, DPA1 in around 600, and DPB1 in 400 to 490. Several DR-DQ haplotypes were treated as single units for association and clustering because of strong linkage in the cohort. On average, around 240,000 unique TCR beta nucleotide sequences were sequenced per donor among 398 genotyped donors of the cohort, with about 19% of those sequences being non-productive.

The germline V gene provides CDR1 MRHNA and CDR2 SNTAGT. Measured from the cysteine to the phenylalanine, the CDR3 is 18 residues long. Only CDR3 DNA is held: 54 bases, read in frame from base 1. Relative to germline, V is missing 5 bases and J is missing 3 bases, with 14 bases of the junction outside any gene match. With respect to this clone: The antigen it recognizes is unknown. Base-call qualities are not available, and no considerably larger clone is one nucleotide away.

To prepare the library, the immunoSEQ multiplex PCR assay was applied. For the multiplex PCR, a mixture combining 60 forward primers for TCR Vbeta segments and 13 reverse primers for TCR Jbeta segments was used. A multiplex PCR assay on genomic DNA amplified the CDR3 region of rearranged TCR beta genes. Amplified TCR beta libraries were sequenced as 87-base-pair reads on the Illumina HiSeq System. The paper's processing steps were these. A later analysis counted tens of millions of unique TCR beta chains across the 600 to 850 repertoires, and roughly 10 million of these chains were shared by at least two donors. A nearest-neighbor algorithm error-corrected the raw reads and collapsed the reads into unique sequences, merging closely related sequences to remove PCR and sequencing errors. Alignment of CDR3 sequences to IMGT reference sequences was used to assign V, D and J gene segments. Each retained sequence needed at least a six-nucleotide match to both a V gene segment and a J gene segment. Rearrangements were called productive when the CDR3 lacked stop codons and stayed in frame with V and J; all others were non-productive. CDR3 was defined according to IMGT convention as the region running from the second conserved V-encoded cysteine to the conserved J-encoded phenylalanine. The earlier analysis of some 580 of the donors excluded any sequence lacking an unambiguous match to a single V gene segment. An earlier analysis of 587 of the donors classified V segments as functional when productive rearrangements were above 56.7% and as segregating when the standard deviation between donors was above 5%. A statistical classification framework was developed to diagnose cytomegalovirus status using the catalog of TCR beta chain sequences. In a later analysis, V and J genes were assigned by comparing TCR nucleotide sequences against IMGT/GENE-DB human TR gene sequences. The TCRdist pipeline was used in a later analysis to assign CDR3 sequences and most-parsimonious VDJ recombination scenarios. In a later analysis, each TCR beta chain was defined by its CDR3 amino acid sequence together with its V-gene family, and reads without a unique V-gene family were excluded. As a way to deal with suspected cross-contamination and a sequencing artifact, a later analysis dropped approximately 590 nucleotide sequences that were highly shared and had low generation probability. In a later analysis, a clonal expansion index was calculated for each public chain from normalized within-repertoire ranks of inferred template counts. A later analysis computed generation probabilities with a VDJ recombination model fitted to out-of-frame rearrangements, and checked the results against IGoR. A later analysis scored TCR-TCR, TCR-HLA and TCR-CMV co-occurrence with hypergeometric tests, applying a repertoire-size bias correction to TCR pairs. To estimate false discovery rates, a later analysis permuted the HLA or CMV assignments 20 times. In a later analysis, co-occurring TCRs were grouped with DBSCAN, and TCRdist sequence similarity was added when clustering was performed within HLA-allele-positive subsets. Repertoires with fewer than 30,000 or more than 120,000 public chains were left out of co-occurrence clustering, as were about five repertoires with anomalous nucleotide sharing. TCRdb took over this immuneACCESS table, retaining in-frame rearrangements with V and J assigned. Such tables are incomplete; in checked studies, under half of the missing clones stem from an unresolved V gene, and the remainder is unexplained. The V and J calls and clone size come from that table; D and trimming were worked out from the DNA. The sample table lists about 180,000 clones, under 90% of them with a count of one. The ten largest clones represent more than 4% of the sample.

Study-wide findings and limitations: A total of some 180 TCR beta chains were listed by the study as associated with cytomegalovirus. According to a later analysis, TCR association rates differed among HLA loci, with DRB1 alleles showing the most associated TCRs and HLA-C alleles showing the fewest. In a later genetic analysis, a missense DCLRE1C variant was associated with V-gene and J-gene trimming of TCR beta chains, and the association was replicated in an independent cohort. According to a later analysis, most CMV-associated TCR beta chains appeared to be HLA-restricted, and the HLA associations seemed to be driven largely by CMV exposure. A later analysis reported that several top co-occurrence clusters appeared linked to parvovirus B19, influenza, CMV and Epstein-Barr virus. Sequencing depth was assumed to be roughly uniform across donors in the presence/absence analyses, though that assumption may not hold. Most TCR sequences were observed very rarely across donors, whereas some public TCRs were present in many individuals. Strong co-occurrence of HLA alleles, especially DR and DQ, made assigning TCR associations to individual alleles difficult. According to a later genetic analysis, donors in an Asian-associated ancestry cluster had fewer N-insertions in productive TCRs than the roughly 660-donor mean. The 87-base-pair reads could not distinguish some IMGT-functional V segments, including TRBV6-2 and TRBV6-3, so those segments were excluded. In an earlier analysis of some 500 of the donors, most TCR beta V segments were observed in productive rearrangements about 90% or about 30% of the time, broadly matching IMGT annotations. A further reported finding was that TCR beta sequences accurately predicted the HLA-A and HLA-B alleles for most subjects in the first cohort. The cohort was sequenced for TCR beta chains only, and without alpha or paired-chain data the features that could be detected were limited. Because HLA typing was missing for some donors at each locus, association tests included only the typed subset. The authors suggested that the approach could potentially be generalized to other disease states and immunological phenotypes. Cytomegalovirus status was reported to be diagnosed by the classifier with high specificity and sensitivity in both the original and validation cohorts. CMV serostatus was the only immune exposure information available for the cohort. A group of highly shared sequence variants was considered likely to be a technical artifact of the sequencing pipeline. In vitro tests confirmed that a few of the cytomegalovirus-associated TCR beta chains recognize cytomegalovirus antigens. In a later analysis, 16,951 TCR beta sequences were associated with specific HLA alleles at a false discovery rate of 0.05. Correlated functional status among segregating V segments might reflect linkage disequilibrium, but an unknown experimental factor could not be ruled out. In a later analysis, HLA-associated TCR beta chains showed more clonal expansion and lower generation probabilities than non-associated chains that were equally common. About 17 rarely observed V segments, including chromosome 9 orphons, were excluded from the earlier analysis of a few hundred of the donors because counts were too low.

The cohort comprised fewer than 750 healthy bone marrow donors. At the time of sampling, all cohort members were nominally healthy, though unrecorded immune exposures were likely present. The donor was CMV seronegative and belonged to the group of around 350 seronegative cohort members. A peripheral blood sample was collected from each donor, and TCR beta sequencing was performed on peripheral blood mononuclear cells. Genomic DNA extraction from the blood cell samples was performed with the Qiagen DNeasy Blood Extraction Kit. The V and J genes are TRBV6-4 and TRBJ2-2; 8 bases in the junction line up with TRBD1. The TCR sequence derives from a man between 18 and 35 years old in good health and CMV-seronegative. The sample was PBMCs. CDR3 sequence: CASSPRGTGTGYTGELFF. The DNA is as follows: TGTGCCAGCAGTCCCAGGGGGACCGGGACAGGCTACACCGGGGAGCTGTTTTTT.